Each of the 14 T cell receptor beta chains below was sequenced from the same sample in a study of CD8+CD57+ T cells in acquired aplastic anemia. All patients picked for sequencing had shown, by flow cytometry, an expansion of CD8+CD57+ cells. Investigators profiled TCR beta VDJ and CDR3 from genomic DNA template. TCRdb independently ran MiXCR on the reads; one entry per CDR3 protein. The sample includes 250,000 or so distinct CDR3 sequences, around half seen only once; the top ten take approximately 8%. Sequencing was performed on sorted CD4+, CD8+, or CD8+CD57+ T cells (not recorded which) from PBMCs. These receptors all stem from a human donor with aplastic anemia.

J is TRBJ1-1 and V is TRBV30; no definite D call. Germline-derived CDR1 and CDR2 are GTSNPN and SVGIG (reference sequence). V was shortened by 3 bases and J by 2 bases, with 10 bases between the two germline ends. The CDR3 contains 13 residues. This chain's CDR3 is CAWSPSVNTEAFF. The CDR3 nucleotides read TGTGCCTGGAGCCCGAGCGTTAACACTGAAGCTTTCTTT.

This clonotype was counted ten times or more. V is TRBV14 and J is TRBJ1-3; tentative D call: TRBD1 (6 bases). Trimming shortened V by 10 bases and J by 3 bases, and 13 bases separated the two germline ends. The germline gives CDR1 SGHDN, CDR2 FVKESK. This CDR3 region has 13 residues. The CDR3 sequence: CAILGDNGNTIYF. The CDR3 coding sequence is TGTGCCATCCTGGGGGACAATGGAAACACCATATATTTT.

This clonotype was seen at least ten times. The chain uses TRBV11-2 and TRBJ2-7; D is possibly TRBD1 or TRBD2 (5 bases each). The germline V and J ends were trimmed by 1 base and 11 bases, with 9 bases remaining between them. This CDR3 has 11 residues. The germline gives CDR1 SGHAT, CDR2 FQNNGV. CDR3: CASSLVQGEYF. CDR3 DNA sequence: TGTGCCAGCAGCTTAGTCCAGGGAGAGTACTTC. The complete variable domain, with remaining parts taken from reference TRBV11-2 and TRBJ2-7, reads EAGVAQSPRYKIIEKRQSVAFWCNPISGHATLYWYQQILGQGPKLLIQFQNNGVVDDSQLPKDRFSAERLKGVDSTLKIQPAKLEDSAVYLCASSLVQGEYFGPGTRLTVT.

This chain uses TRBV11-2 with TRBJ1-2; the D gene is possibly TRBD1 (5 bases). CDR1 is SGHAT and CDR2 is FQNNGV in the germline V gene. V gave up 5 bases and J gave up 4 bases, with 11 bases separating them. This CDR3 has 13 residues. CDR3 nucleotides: TGTGCCAGCAGCGCAGGGAATGGCTATGGCTACACCTTC. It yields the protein CASSAGNGYGYTF.

DNA for the CDR3: TGTGCCACCAGTCCGACCGTAGAGGGCAATCAGCCCCAGTACTTC. Encoded protein: CATSPTVEGNQPQYF. The V gene is TRBV15, the J gene TRBJ2-5, with D tentatively TRBD2 (5 bases). This CDR3 spans 15 amino acids. V was cut by 6 bases and J by 9 bases, with 23 bases left in between. Germline lookup yields CDR1 LNHNV and CDR2 YYDKDF (reference sequence).

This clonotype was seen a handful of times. The CDR3 coding sequence is TGTGCCATCAGTGACTGTGGGGGTGGGACTAGCGGCCTCCAACAGCGGAATGAGCAGTTCTTC. This sequence encodes CAISDCGGGTSGLQQRNEQFF. This chain connects TRBV10-3 to TRBJ2-1, with 11 bases lining up with TRBD2. Germline V gives CDR1 ENHRY, CDR2 SYGVKD. The CDR3 consists of 21 residues. The junction had 23 bases not matched to a gene; V was cut back by 3 bases and J by 7 bases.

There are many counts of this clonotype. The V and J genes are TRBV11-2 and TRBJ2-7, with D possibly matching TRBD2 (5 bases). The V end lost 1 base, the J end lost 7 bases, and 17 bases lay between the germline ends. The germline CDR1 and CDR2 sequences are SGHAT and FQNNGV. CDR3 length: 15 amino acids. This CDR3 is CASSLAPEGSREQYF. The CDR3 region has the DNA TGTGCCAGCAGCTTAGCCCCAGAGGGTTCAAGAGAGCAGTACTTC.

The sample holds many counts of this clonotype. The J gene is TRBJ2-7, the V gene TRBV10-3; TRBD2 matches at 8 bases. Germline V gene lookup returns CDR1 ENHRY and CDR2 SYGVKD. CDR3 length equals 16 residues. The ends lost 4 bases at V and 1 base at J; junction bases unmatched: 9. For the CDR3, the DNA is TGTGCCATCAGTGGTTTTACTAGCGGAACATCCTACGAGCAGTACTTC. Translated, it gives CAISGFTSGTSYEQYF.

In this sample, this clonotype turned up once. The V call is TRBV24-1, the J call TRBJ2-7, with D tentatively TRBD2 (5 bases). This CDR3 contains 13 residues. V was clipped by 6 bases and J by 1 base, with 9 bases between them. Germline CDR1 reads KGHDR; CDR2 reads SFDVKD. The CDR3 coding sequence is TGTGCCACCAGTAAGTTAGCGTCCTACGAGCAGTACTTC. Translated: CATSKLASYEQYF.

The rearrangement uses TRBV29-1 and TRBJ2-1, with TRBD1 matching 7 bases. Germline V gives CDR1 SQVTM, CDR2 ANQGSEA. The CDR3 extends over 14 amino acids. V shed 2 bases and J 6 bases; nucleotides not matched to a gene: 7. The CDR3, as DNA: TGCAGCGTTGAAAAGGGGGCCTTGGGCAATGAGCAGTTCTTC. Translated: CSVEKGALGNEQFF.

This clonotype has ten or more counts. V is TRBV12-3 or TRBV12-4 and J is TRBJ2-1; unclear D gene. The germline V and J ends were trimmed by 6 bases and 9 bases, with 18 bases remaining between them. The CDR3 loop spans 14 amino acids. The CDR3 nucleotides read TGTGCCAGCAGCCCCGTCCGGACGTCGATTGAGCAGTTCTTC. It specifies CASSPVRTSIEQFF.

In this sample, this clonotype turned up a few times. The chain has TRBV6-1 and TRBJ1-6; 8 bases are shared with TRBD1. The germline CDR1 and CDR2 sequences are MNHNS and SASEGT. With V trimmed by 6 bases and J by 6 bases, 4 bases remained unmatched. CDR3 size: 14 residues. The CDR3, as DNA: TGTGCCAGCAGGCCGGACAGGGTTAATTCACCCCTCCACTTT. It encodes CASRPDRVNSPLHF.

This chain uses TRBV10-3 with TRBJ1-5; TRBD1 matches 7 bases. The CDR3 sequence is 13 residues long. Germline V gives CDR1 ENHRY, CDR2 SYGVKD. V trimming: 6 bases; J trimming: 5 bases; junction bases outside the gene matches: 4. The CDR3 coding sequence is TGTGCCATCAGCGACAGGGAGGATCAGCCCCAGCATTTT. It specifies CAISDREDQPQHF.

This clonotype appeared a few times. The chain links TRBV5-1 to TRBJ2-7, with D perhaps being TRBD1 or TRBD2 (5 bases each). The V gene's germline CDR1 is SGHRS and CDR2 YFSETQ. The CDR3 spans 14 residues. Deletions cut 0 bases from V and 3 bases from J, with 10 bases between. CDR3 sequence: CASSLAGGHYEQYF. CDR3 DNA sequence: TGCGCCAGCAGCTTGGCCGGAGGACACTACGAGCAGTACTTC.